This TCR beta chain was found in a study of T cells in Graves' hyperthyroidism and ophthalmopathy. TCR beta CDR3 sequences were amplified from RNA transcripts. The TCR CDR3 first-round RT-PCR relied on the HTBI primer set. TCRdb re-called the multiplex PCR reads with MiXCR, one entry per CDR3 protein. The table lists roughly 570,000 distinct CDR3 sequences, roughly 46% of them singletons. Broader study findings: Most expanded thyroid clonotypes above 0.001 also appeared in blood. The authors' 13 V-J model separated ophthalmopathy from stable hyperthyroidism.

CDR1 is ENHRY and CDR2 is SYGVKD in the germline V gene. V was cut by 0 bases and J by 2 bases, with 8 bases left in between. There are 14 residues in the CDR3. Stable Graves' hyperthyroidism denoted no ophthalmopathy progression over 18 months. Exclusion criteria comprised uncontrolled infection, other autoimmune disease, pregnancy or lactation. Many counts were recorded for this clonotype. No antigen is known for it. The receptor was isolated from a woman younger than 30 with Graves' hyperthyroidism. The source material was peripheral blood or thyroid tissue (not recorded which). The chain couples TRBV10-3 to TRBJ2-7; TRBD1 might be the D (5 bases). CDR3 protein: CAISESQGTYEQYF. CDR3 coding DNA: TGTGCCATCAGTGAGTCGCAGGGAACCTACGAGCAGTACTTC.